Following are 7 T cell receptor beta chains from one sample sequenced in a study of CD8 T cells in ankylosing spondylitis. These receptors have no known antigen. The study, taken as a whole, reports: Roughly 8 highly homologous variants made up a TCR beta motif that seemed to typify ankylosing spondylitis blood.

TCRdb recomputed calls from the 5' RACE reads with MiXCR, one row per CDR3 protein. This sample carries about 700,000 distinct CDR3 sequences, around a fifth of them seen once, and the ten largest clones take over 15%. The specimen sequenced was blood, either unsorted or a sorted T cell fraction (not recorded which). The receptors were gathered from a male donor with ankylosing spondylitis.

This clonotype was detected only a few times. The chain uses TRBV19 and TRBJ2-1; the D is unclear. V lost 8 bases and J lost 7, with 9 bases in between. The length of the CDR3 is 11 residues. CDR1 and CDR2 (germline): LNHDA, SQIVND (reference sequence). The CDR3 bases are TGTGCCAGTGGGAATGGGAATGAGCAGTTCTTC. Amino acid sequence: CASGNGNEQFF.

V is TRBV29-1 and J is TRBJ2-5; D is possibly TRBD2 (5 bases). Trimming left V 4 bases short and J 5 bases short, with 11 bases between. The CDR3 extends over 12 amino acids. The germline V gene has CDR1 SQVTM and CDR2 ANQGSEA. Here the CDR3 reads CSVGPGEETQYF. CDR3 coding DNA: TGCAGCGTTGGACCTGGGGAGGAGACCCAGTACTTC.

The CDR3 is CASSEYGMGNQPQHF. The CDR3 coding sequence is TGTGCCAGCAGCGAGTATGGTATGGGCAATCAGCCCCAGCATTTT. The chain carries TRBV7-2 and TRBJ1-5; unclear D gene. From germline, CDR1 is SGHTA and CDR2 FQGNSA. V was cut by 5 bases and J by 2 bases, with 13 bases left in between. This CDR3 comprises 15 residues.

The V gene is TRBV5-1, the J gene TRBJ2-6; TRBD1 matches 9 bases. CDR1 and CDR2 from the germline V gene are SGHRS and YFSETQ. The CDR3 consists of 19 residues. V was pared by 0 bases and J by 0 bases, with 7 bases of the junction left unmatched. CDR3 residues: CASSLVGTGIGSGANVLTF. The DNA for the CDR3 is TGCGCCAGCAGCTTGGTTGGGACAGGGATAGGCTCTGGGGCCAACGTCCTGACTTTC.

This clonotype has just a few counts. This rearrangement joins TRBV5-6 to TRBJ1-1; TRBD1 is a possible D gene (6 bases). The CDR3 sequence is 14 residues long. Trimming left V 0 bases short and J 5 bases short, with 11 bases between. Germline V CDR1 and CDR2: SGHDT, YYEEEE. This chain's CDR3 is CASSLVGGSTEAFF. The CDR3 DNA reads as TGTGCCAGCAGCTTGGTAGGGGGGAGTACTGAAGCTTTCTTT.

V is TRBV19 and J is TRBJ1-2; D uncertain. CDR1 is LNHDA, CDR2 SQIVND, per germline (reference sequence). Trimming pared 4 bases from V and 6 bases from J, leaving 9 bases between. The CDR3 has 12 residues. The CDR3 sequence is CASSTREDGYTF. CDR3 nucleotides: TGTGCCAGTAGTACCCGCGAAGATGGCTACACCTTC.

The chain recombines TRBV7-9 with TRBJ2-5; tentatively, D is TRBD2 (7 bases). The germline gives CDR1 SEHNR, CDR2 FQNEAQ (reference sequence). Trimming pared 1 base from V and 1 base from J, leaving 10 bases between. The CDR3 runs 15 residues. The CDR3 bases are TGTGCCAGCAGCTTAGGGGCGGGGGCCCAAGAGACCCAGTACTTC. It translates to CASSLGAGAQETQYF.